A single sample is the source of the 5 T cell receptor beta chains below, sequenced in a study of OX40 agonist ivuxolimab in advanced cancers. Method: immunoSEQ multiplex PCR; TCRdb's copy keeps in-frame clones and lacks some. The sample holds 35,000 to 50,000 clones; approximately 91% are singletons and the top ten take over 1%. The sample here was CD4+ or CD8+ T cells sorted from blood, taken in a trial of the OX40 agonist ivuxolimab. Source of these receptors: an adult with an advanced solid tumor such as melanoma, head and neck, liver or kidney cancer.

This rearrangement joins TRBV11-3 to TRBJ2-1; 8 bases are a match to TRBD1. V trimming: 4 bases; J trimming: 2 bases; junction bases outside the gene matches: 4. CDR3 size: 15 residues. The germline gives CDR1 SGHNT, CDR2 YENEEA. In DNA, the CDR3 is TGTGCCAGCAGCTCAGGGGGCGCCCCCTACAATGAGCAGTTCTTC. It specifies CASSSGGAPYNEQFF.

This chain links TRBV7-2 with TRBJ1-1; 8 bases map to TRBD1. There are 14 residues in the CDR3. V dropped 6 bases and J dropped 3; count of bases not matched to a gene: 6. From germline, CDR1 is SGHTA and CDR2 FQGNSA. The CDR3 loop reads CASSSLRGHTEAFF. CDR3 nucleotide sequence: TGTGCCAGCAGTTCCCTCAGGGGGCACACTGAAGCTTTCTTT.

This clone was picked up one time. V and J are TRBV29-1 and TRBJ1-5, with D unresolved. The CDR3 consists of 13 residues. The germline gives CDR1 SQVTM, CDR2 ANQGSEA. Trimming left V 4 bases short and J 4 bases short, with 11 bases between. CDR3 DNA sequence: TGCAGCGTTGGTGACGGACTTAATCAGCCCCAGCATTTT. It encodes CSVGDGLNQPQHF.

The chain is built from TRBV10-3 and TRBJ2-1; 9 bases align to TRBD1. The CDR3 contains 14 residues. J gave up 5 bases and V 10 bases, and 9 bases lay outside the gene matches. In germline, CDR1 is ENHRY, CDR2 SYGVKD. CDR3: CATIPGQGHNEQFF. CDR3 in DNA: TGTGCCACAATACCGGGACAGGGACACAATGAGCAGTTCTTC.

V usage is TRBV9 and J usage is TRBJ2-7; D is ambiguous. Germline CDR1 is SGDLS and CDR2 is YYNGEE. This CDR3 has 14 residues. V was trimmed by 4 bases and J by 2 bases, leaving 13 bases between them. The CDR3 DNA sequence: TGTGCCAGCAGCCCCATGCTTACAGCCTACGAGCAGTACTTC. Protein: CASSPMLTAYEQYF. The whole variable domain, filled in from reference TRBV9 and TRBJ2-7, reads DSGVTQTPKHLITATGQRVTLRCSPRSGDLSVYWYQQSLDQGLQFLIQYYNGEERAKGNILERFSAQQFPDLHSELNLSSLELGDSALYFCASSPMLTAYEQYFGPGTRLTVT.